Given below is one T cell receptor (beta chain) in context. Its antigen is not known. CDR1 and CDR2 (germline): KGHSH, LQKENI. V dropped 2 bases and J dropped 6; count of bases not matched to a gene: 9. The CDR3 extends over 15 amino acids. Clones were sequenced by immunoSEQ multiplex PCR, and TCRdb holds only the in-frame ones, with some missing. The table has approximately 74,000 clones, around 87% seen once; the top ten hold 8% to 11%. The sample originates from a study of OX40 agonist ivuxolimab in advanced cancers. Findings of the study overall: By week 6 at 0.1 to 3.0 mg/kg, blood CD4+ and CD8+ T cells had expanded clonally.

The V call is TRBV18, the J call TRBJ1-2; 7 bases fit TRBD1. The input for sequencing was CD4+ or CD8+ T cells sorted from blood, taken in a trial of the OX40 agonist ivuxolimab. The receptor's source is an adult with an advanced solid tumor such as melanoma, head and neck, liver or kidney cancer. The CDR3, as DNA: TGTGCCAGCTCACCAGGGCTCGACAGGGTTGATGGCTACACCTTC. This encodes CASSPGLDRVDGYTF.